Each of the 31 T cell receptor beta chains below was sequenced from the same sample in a study of control samples from healthy donors and cancer patients. Here immunoSEQ multiplex PCR was the method, and the copy in TCRdb shows in-frame clones only, minus some. The sample comprises more than 100,000 clones, about nine tenths of which are singletons, and 6% to 8% rests with the top ten. Sequenced: blood. These receptors were collected from a woman aged 18-29 years in good health.

The CDR3 protein is CSAERGRETQYF. The CDR3 DNA follows: TGCAGCGCCGAGAGGGGACGAGAGACCCAGTACTTC. The V and J genes are TRBV29-1 and TRBJ2-5; D is possibly TRBD1 or TRBD2 (5 bases each). Trimming removed 7 bases at V and 4 bases at J, with 13 bases between. Germline CDR1 is SQVTM and CDR2 is ANQGSEA. This CDR3 is built from 12 residues.

The gene calls are TRBV11-2 and TRBJ2-1, with D perhaps matching TRBD2 (5 bases). V was cut by 4 bases and J by 6 bases, with 19 bases left in between. This CDR3 is built from 16 residues. Germline V gene lookup returns CDR1 SGHAT and CDR2 FQNNGV. This CDR3 reads CASSSLKGVPGNEQFF. As DNA, the CDR3 is TGTGCCAGCAGCTCATTAAAGGGAGTACCGGGCAATGAGCAGTTCTTC.

V is TRBV10-3 and J is TRBJ1-5; no clear D. This CDR3 has 15 residues. Trimming removed 0 bases at V and 9 bases at J, with 15 bases between. Germline CDR1 ENHRY, CDR2 SYGVKD. The CDR3 nucleotides read TGTGCCATCAGTGAGTCGATTTTCAGCGACCGGCCCCAGCATTTT. This codes for CAISESIFSDRPQHF.

The rearrangement links TRBV6-2 or TRBV6-3 to TRBJ1-4, with TRBD1 matching 7 bases. The CDR3 has 19 residues. The J segment lost 5 bases and the V segment lost 6 bases, leaving 21 bases of the junction unmatched. Germline loops: CDR1 MNHEY, CDR2 SVGEGT. CDR3: CASSPRQGKVGMENEKLFF. Written as DNA, the CDR3 is TGTGCCAGCAGCCCCCGACAGGGTAAAGTCGGAATGGAGAATGAAAAACTGTTTTTT.

The chain has TRBV7-2 and TRBJ1-2, with D unresolved. The CDR3 loop spans 14 amino acids. Germline V gives CDR1 SGHTA, CDR2 FQGNSA. Between the trimmed V and J ends, which lost 3 bases and 0 bases, there was a span of 8 bases. CDR3 loop: CASSLYGANYGYTF. The CDR3 bases are TGTGCCAGCAGCTTGTACGGGGCTAACTATGGCTACACCTTC.

The rearrangement links TRBV27 to TRBJ2-1; D is unclear. V dropped 5 bases and J dropped 1 base, with 18 bases sitting between them. Germline-derived CDR1 and CDR2 are MNHEY and SMNVEV (reference sequence). The CDR3 has 17 amino acids. The chain's CDR3 is CASSPPETKVSYNEQFF. CDR3 nucleotide sequence: TGTGCCAGCAGTCCCCCCGAGACAAAAGTATCCTACAATGAGCAGTTCTTC.

The chain uses TRBV7-2 and TRBJ2-1; TRBD2 aligns across 7 bases. J lost 7 bases, V lost 5 bases, and 5 bases had no gene match. The CDR3 totals 13 residues. The germline CDR1 and CDR2 sequences are SGHTA and FQGNSA. The CDR3 region has the DNA TGTGCCAGCAGCCCCCCGGGAGGTAATGAGCAGTTCTTC. It yields the protein CASSPPGGNEQFF.

This sequence joins TRBV5-6 and TRBJ2-6; D not certain. Trimming removed 0 bases at V and 0 bases at J, with 13 bases between. Germline V gives CDR1 SGHDT, CDR2 YYEEEE. This CDR3 contains 18 residues. For the CDR3, the DNA is TGTGCCAGCAGCTTGGCCTTTACAAGGGTCTCTGGGGCCAACGTCCTGACTTTC. Its protein is CASSLAFTRVSGANVLTF. Drawing the rest from reference TRBV5-6 and TRBJ2-6, the complete variable domain is DAGVTQSPTHLIKTRGQQVTLRCSPKSGHDTVSWYQQALGQGPQFIFQYYEEEERQRGNFPDRFSGHQFPNYSSELNVNALLLGDSALYLCASSLAFTRVSGANVLTFGAGSRLTVL.

The chain has TRBV19 and TRBJ1-5; 11 bases match TRBD1. This CDR3 has 14 residues. Trimming removed 8 bases from V and 6 bases from J; junction bases left unmatched: 6. In germline, CDR1 is LNHDA, CDR2 SQIVND (reference sequence). CDR3 in DNA: TGTGCCAGTCGGGACAGGGGGAAGACTCAGCCCCAGCATTTT. It translates to CASRDRGKTQPQHF.

In its sample, this clone was seen once. The chain joins TRBV9 to TRBJ2-1; 8 nucleotides match TRBD2. The CDR3 extends over 15 amino acids. CDR1 is SGDLS, CDR2 YYNGEE, per germline. After removal of 0 bases from V and 6 bases from J, the junction contained 5 bases not matched to a gene. CDR3 residues: CASSVDGGAANEQFF. The CDR3 DNA reads as TGTGCCAGCAGCGTAGACGGGGGGGCCGCCAATGAGCAGTTCTTC. Drawing the rest from reference TRBV9 and TRBJ2-1, the complete variable domain is DSGVTQTPKHLITATGQRVTLRCSPRSGDLSVYWYQQSLDQGLQFLIQYYNGEERAKGNILERFSAQQFPDLHSELNLSSLELGDSALYFCASSVDGGAANEQFFGPGTRLTVL.

The chain employs TRBV2 and TRBJ1-1; D is possibly TRBD1 (6 bases). V shed 5 bases and J shed 5 bases, with 9 bases lying between them. CDR1 is SNHLY and CDR2 is FYNNEI in the germline V gene. This CDR3 is 12 amino acids long. CDR3 DNA sequence: TGTGCCAGCAGTATACAGGGAACTGAAGCTTTCTTT. Translating it yields CASSIQGTEAFF.

This chain connects TRBV28 to TRBJ2-1; 7 bases fit TRBD2. This CDR3 region has 14 residues. V dropped 6 bases and J dropped 1; count of bases not matched to a gene: 3. Germline V gene sequence: CDR1 MDHEN, CDR2 SYDVKM. The chain's CDR3 is CASRPGGSYNEQFF. For the CDR3, the DNA is TGTGCCAGCAGACCCGGGGGGTCCTACAATGAGCAGTTCTTC.

The chain carries TRBV3-1 (or the pseudogene TRBV3-2) and TRBJ2-2; D is possibly TRBD1 (6 bases). The CDR3 covers 18 residues. Germline V gives CDR1 LGHDT, CDR2 YNNKEL (reference sequence). The V gene lost 0 bases and the J gene lost 1 base, with 15 bases spanning the gap. This CDR3 is CASSQDLKTGMNTGELFF. The CDR3 region has the DNA TGTGCCAGCAGCCAAGATCTGAAGACAGGCATGAACACCGGGGAGCTGTTTTTT.

The J gene is TRBJ2-3, the V gene TRBV4-3; D uncertain. V was pared by 0 bases and J by 0 bases, with 4 bases between. Germline CDR1 is LGHNA and CDR2 is YSLEER. The CDR3 loop spans 14 amino acids. The DNA for the CDR3 is TGCGCCAGCAGCCAAGAGAAGAGCACAGATACGCAGTATTTT. Translating it yields CASSQEKSTDTQYF.

This chain uses TRBV5-1 with TRBJ2-1; D is tentatively TRBD1 or TRBD2 (5 bases each). Trimming shortened V by 4 bases and J by 0 bases, and 11 bases separated the two germline ends. Germline V lookup: CDR1 SGHRS, CDR2 YFSETQ. This CDR3 is built from 15 residues. The CDR3 nucleotides read TGCGCCAGCAGCCCGGGACGGAGCTCCTACAATGAGCAGTTCTTC. The encoded protein is CASSPGRSSYNEQFF.

The chain combines TRBV15 with TRBJ2-1; D might be TRBD2 (5 bases). Looked up from germline, CDR1 is LNHNV and CDR2 is YYDKDF (reference sequence). The CDR3 has 13 residues. V lost 8 bases and J lost 6, with 14 bases in between. The CDR3 loop is CATLSLARNEQFF. The DNA of the CDR3 is TGTGCCACCCTTTCATTAGCGCGCAATGAGCAGTTCTTC. Full variable domain (rest looked up from reference TRBV15 and TRBJ2-1): DAMVIQNPRYQVTQFGKPVTLSCSQTLNHNVMYWYQQKSSQAPKLLFHYYDKDFNNEADTPDNFQSRRPNTSFCFLDIRSPGLGDTAMYLCATLSLARNEQFFGPGTRLTVL.

A note on this clone: One end of the junction does not line up with germline, which may come from a read error. The chain uses TRBV7-8 and TRBJ1-2, with D possibly matching TRBD1 (6 bases). The germline gives CDR1 SGHVS, CDR2 FQNEAQ. The CDR3 covers 15 residues. The CDR3 coding sequence is TGTGCCAGCAGCTTTATCCCCCGGGACACACAGAGCCGTTCCTTC. It encodes CASSFIPRDTQSRSF.

V usage is TRBV18 and J usage is TRBJ2-2; a weak D match, TRBD1 (6 bases). CDR3 length: 14 residues. Germline CDR1 reads KGHSH; CDR2 reads LQKENI. The V and J ends lost 1 base and 4 bases respectively, with 7 bases between them. The CDR3 region has the DNA TGTGCCAGCTCACCACTACAGGGCACCGGGGAGCTGTTTTTT. It translates to CASSPLQGTGELFF.

CDR3 sequence: CASSLFGGTEAFF. As DNA, the CDR3 is TGTGCCAGCAGTTTATTTGGGGGGACTGAAGCTTTCTTT. The rearrangement links TRBV27 to TRBJ1-1, with a weak D call TRBD1 (5 bases). V lost 1 base, J lost 5 bases, and 8 bases lay in between. Germline V lookup: CDR1 MNHEY, CDR2 SMNVEV (reference sequence). This CDR3 has 13 amino acids.

This clone was found once. The chain joins TRBV27 to TRBJ2-7; D is perhaps TRBD1 (6 bases). This CDR3 comprises 14 residues. Trimming pared 0 bases from V and 7 bases from J, leaving 13 bases between. The germline gives CDR1 MNHEY, CDR2 SMNVEV (reference sequence). The CDR3 DNA reads TGTGCCAGCAGTTTATCGAGGGGGTGGCAAGAGCAGTACTTC. Translated, it gives CASSLSRGWQEQYF.

The rearrangement joins TRBV6-1 to TRBJ1-1, with D unclear. The CDR3 contains 13 residues. CDR1 MNHNS and CDR2 SASEGT come from the germline V gene. V shed 1 base and J shed 4 bases, with 7 bases lying between them. In nucleotides, the CDR3 is TGTGCCAGCAGTGAAGTAAGGGCCACTGAAGCTTTCTTT. Translation: CASSEVRATEAFF.

V usage is TRBV7-2 and J usage is TRBJ1-2; D is ambiguous. CDR3 length equals 13 residues. The V gene's germline CDR1 is SGHTA and CDR2 FQGNSA. V was clipped by 0 bases and J by 7 bases, with 9 bases between them. CDR3 in amino acids: CASSLALGLGYTF. The CDR3 DNA sequence: TGTGCCAGCAGCTTAGCGTTAGGGCTTGGCTACACCTTC. The full variable domain, in which reference TRBV7-2 and TRBJ1-2 provide the parts outside the CDR3, is GAGVSQSPSNKVTEKGKDVELRCDPISGHTALYWYRQSLGQGLEFLIYFQGNSAPDKSGLPSDRFSAERTGGSVSTLTIQRTQQEDSAVYLCASSLALGLGYTFGSGTRLTVV.

CDR3 sequence reads: CASSPDSSGYTF. The CDR3 bases are TGTGCCAGCTCACCAGACAGTTCCGGCTACACCTTC. The J gene is TRBJ1-2, the V gene TRBV18; D perhaps matches TRBD1 (5 bases). This CDR3 has 12 amino acids. Trimming took 2 bases from V and 8 from J, leaving 9 bases between them. CDR1 and CDR2 from the germline V gene are KGHSH and LQKENI.

The chain joins TRBV12-3 or TRBV12-4 to TRBJ2-3; D unclear. The CDR3 is 12 residues long. The DNA for the CDR3 is TGTGCAGGCGGAGCCTCGGTGGATACGCAGTATTTT. Its translation: CAGGASVDTQYF.

This rearrangement joins TRBV7-2 to TRBJ1-1; D possibly corresponds to TRBD1 (6 bases). The CDR3 is 12 amino acids. V lost 5 bases and J 6 bases, leaving 10 bases between the germline ends. Germline-derived CDR1 and CDR2 are SGHTA and FQGNSA. This CDR3 is CASSKQGAEAFF. For the CDR3, the DNA is TGTGCCAGCAGCAAACAGGGCGCTGAAGCTTTCTTT.

The chain employs TRBV28 and TRBJ1-4; D gene ambiguous. Germline lookup yields CDR1 MDHEN and CDR2 SYDVKM. V was clipped by 6 bases and J by 8 bases, with 13 bases between them. The CDR3 consists of 13 residues. DNA for the CDR3: TGTGCCAGCAGCCAAGCCGGAGGGGAAAAACTGTTTTTT. This encodes CASSQAGGEKLFF.

This clone has just a few counts. The chain uses TRBV18 and TRBJ2-7; 8 bases are a match to TRBD1. Trimming removed 6 bases from V and 2 bases from J; junction bases left unmatched: 6. The CDR3 has 14 amino acids. CDR1 and CDR2 from the germline V gene are KGHSH and LQKENI. The CDR3: CASSPGTGTYEQYF. CDR3 DNA: TGTGCCAGCTCCCCCGGGACAGGTACCTACGAGCAGTACTTC. The full variable domain, rest sourced from reference TRBV18 and TRBJ2-7, is NAGVMQNPRHLVRRRGQEARLRCSPMKGHSHVYWYRQLPEEGLKFMVYLQKENIIDESGMPKERFSAEFPKEGPSILRIQQVVRGDSAAYFCASSPGTGTYEQYFGPGTRLTVT.

The V gene is TRBV6-5, the J gene TRBJ2-5, with D possibly TRBD2 on 7 matching bases. The CDR3 runs 14 residues. Germline V gene data show CDR1 as MNHEY and CDR2 as SVGAGI. V gave up 6 bases and J gave up 7 bases, with 18 bases separating them. CDR3 in DNA: TGTGCCAGCAGGGTGGGGGGGCCGGAGAGGACCCAGTACTTC. Its translation: CASRVGGPERTQYF.

The chain has TRBV5-1 and TRBJ2-5; 7 positions match TRBD1. The CDR3 is 14 residues long. V lost 0 bases and J lost 1; bases outside the gene matches: 0. Germline V CDR1 and CDR2: SGHRS, YFSETQ. The CDR3 sequence is CASSLGDSQETQYF. In DNA form, the CDR3 reads TGCGCCAGCAGCTTGGGGGACAGCCAAGAGACCCAGTACTTC. Full variable domain (remainder filled in from reference TRBV5-1 and TRBJ2-5): KAGVTQTPRYLIKTRGQQVTLSCSPISGHRSVSWYQQTPGQGLQFLFEYFSETQRNKGNFPGRFSGRQFSNSRSEMNVSTLELGDSALYLCASSLGDSQETQYFGPGTRLLVL.

The chain recombines TRBV6-6 with TRBJ2-7, with 9 bases that match TRBD1. Germline V gene lookup returns CDR1 MNHNY and CDR2 SVGAGI (reference sequence). This CDR3 is 15 amino acids long. The V gene end was trimmed by 5 bases and the J gene end by 9 bases; junction bases not matched to a gene: 14. The CDR3 DNA sequence: TGTGCCAGCAGTCGACAGGGGGGTGACTTTCAATTGCAGTACTTC. This gives the protein CASSRQGGDFQLQYF.

This clone was seen a single time. The chain recombines TRBV9 with TRBJ1-5; D may be TRBD1 (5 bases). The CDR3 is made up of 15 amino acids. Trimming took 3 bases from V and 0 from J, leaving 10 bases between them. The germline gives CDR1 SGDLS, CDR2 YYNGEE. The CDR3: CASSAWGDSNQPQHF. CDR3 DNA sequence: TGTGCCAGCAGCGCCTGGGGGGATAGCAATCAGCCCCAGCATTTT.